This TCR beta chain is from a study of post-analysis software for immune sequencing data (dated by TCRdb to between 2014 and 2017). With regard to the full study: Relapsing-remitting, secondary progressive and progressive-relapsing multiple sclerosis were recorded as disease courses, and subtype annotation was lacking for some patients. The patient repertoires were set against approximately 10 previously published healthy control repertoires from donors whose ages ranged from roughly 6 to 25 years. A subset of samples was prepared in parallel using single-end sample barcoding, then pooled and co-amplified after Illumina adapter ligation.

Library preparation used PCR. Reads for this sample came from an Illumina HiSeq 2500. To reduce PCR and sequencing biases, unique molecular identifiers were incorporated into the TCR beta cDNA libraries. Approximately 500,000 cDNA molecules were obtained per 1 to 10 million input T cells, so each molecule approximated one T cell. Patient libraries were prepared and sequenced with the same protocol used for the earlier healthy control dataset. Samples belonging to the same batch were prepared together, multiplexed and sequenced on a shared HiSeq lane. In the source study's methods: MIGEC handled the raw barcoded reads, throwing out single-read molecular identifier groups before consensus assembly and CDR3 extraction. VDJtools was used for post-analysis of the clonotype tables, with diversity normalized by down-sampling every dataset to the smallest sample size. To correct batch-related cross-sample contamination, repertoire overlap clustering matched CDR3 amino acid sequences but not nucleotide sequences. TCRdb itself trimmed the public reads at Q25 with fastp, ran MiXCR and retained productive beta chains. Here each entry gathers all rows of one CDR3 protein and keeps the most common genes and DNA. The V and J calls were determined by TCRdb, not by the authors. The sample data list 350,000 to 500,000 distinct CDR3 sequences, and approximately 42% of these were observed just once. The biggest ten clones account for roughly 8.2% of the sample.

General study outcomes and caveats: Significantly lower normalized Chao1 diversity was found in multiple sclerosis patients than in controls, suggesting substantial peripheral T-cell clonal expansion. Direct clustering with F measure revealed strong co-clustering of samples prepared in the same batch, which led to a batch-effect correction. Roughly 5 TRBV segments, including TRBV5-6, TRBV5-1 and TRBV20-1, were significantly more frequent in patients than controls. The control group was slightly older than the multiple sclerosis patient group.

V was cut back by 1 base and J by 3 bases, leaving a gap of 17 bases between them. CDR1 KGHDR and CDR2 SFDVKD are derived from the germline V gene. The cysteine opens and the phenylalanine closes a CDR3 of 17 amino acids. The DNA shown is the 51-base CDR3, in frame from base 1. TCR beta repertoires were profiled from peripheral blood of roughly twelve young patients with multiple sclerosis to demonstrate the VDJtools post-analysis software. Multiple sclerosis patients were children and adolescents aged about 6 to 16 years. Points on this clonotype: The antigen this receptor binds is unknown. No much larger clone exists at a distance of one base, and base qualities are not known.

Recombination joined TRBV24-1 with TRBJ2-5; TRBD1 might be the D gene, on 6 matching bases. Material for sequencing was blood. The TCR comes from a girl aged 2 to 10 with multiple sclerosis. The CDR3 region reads CATSDFRDTGREETQYF. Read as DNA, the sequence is TGTGCCACCAGTGATTTCCGGGACACGGGGAGAGAAGAGACCCAGTACTTC.